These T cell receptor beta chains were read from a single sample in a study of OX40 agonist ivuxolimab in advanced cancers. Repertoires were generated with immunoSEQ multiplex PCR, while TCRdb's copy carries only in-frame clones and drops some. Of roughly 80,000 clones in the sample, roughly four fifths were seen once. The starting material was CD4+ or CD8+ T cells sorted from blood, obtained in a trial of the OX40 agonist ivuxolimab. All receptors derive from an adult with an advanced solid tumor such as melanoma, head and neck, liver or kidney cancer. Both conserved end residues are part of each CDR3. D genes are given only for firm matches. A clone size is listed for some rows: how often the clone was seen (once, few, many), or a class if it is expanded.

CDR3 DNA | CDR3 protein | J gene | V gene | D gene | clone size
TGTGCCAGCAGCTCACACCGAGGGACAGCCTCTAACTATGGCTACACCTTC | CASSSHRGTASNYGYTF | TRBJ1-2 | TRBV5-8 | TRBD1 | NA
TGTGCCAGCAAGATCGGAGATACGCAGTATTTT | CASKIGDTQYF | TRBJ2-3 | TRBV27 | NA | NA
TGTGCCATCTCAACCGGACCTCGCTCCTACAATGAGCAGTTCTTC | CAISTGPRSYNEQFF | TRBJ2-1 | TRBV10-3 | NA | NA
TGTGCCAGCAGCTTGGGTAGTGGGACGGGACAGGGTATGCGGGAGCAGTACTTC | CASSLGSGTGQGMREQYF | TRBJ2-7 | TRBV7-2 | TRBD1 | once
TGCAGCGCTTCCCGGGGGGGGCGGATCACAGATACGCAGTATTTT | CSASRGGRITDTQYF | TRBJ2-3 | TRBV29-1 | TRBD2 | NA
TGTGCTAGCAGCCAAGAACCTTACAATGAGCAGTTCTTC | CASSQEPYNEQFF | TRBJ2-1 | TRBV7-7 | NA | NA
TGCGCCAGCAGCTTGGGGGCGCTTTTAGGGACTGAAGCTTTCTTT | CASSLGALLGTEAFF | TRBJ1-1 | TRBV5-1 | NA | once
TGTGCCAGCAGCCAAGATACCTACACGGACGAAAAACTGTTTTTT | CASSQDTYTDEKLFF | TRBJ1-4 | TRBV4-2 | NA | NA
TGTGCCAGCAGTTCCCCTGGACGGTTTTGGGGCACAGATACGCAGTATTTT | CASSSPGRFWGTDTQYF | TRBJ2-3 | TRBV28 | NA | NA
TGCGCCAGCAGCCTGTCAGGGGTTGCGGAGACCCAGTACTTC | CASSLSGVAETQYF | TRBJ2-5 | TRBV5-1 | NA | NA
TGCGCCAGCAGCAGAGGGCCAGGGACGAACACCGGGGAGCTGTTTTTT | CASSRGPGTNTGELFF | TRBJ2-2 | TRBV5-1 | NA | NA
TGTGCTAGCAGCTTATCTTCGGATGAAAAACTGTTTTTT | CASSLSSDEKLFF | TRBJ1-4 | TRBV7-7 | NA | NA
TGTGCCAGCAGTTTATCCGGGAACACTGAAGCTTTCTTT | CASSLSGNTEAFF | TRBJ1-1 | TRBV28 | NA | NA
TGTGCCTGGAGTGTATATACGAGCGGGGGGACAGATACGCAGTATTTT | CAWSVYTSGGTDTQYF | TRBJ2-3 | TRBV30 | TRBD2 | NA
TGTGCCAGCAGTTACGGCGGGACAGGGTCCTACGAGCAGTACTTC | CASSYGGTGSYEQYF | TRBJ2-7 | TRBV6-5 | TRBD1 | NA
TGTGCCAGCAGACCTAGCGGGGGGGCAGGAGAGACCCAGTACTTC | CASRPSGGAGETQYF | TRBJ2-5 | TRBV6-6 | TRBD2 | once
TGTGCCAGCAATGGGGGGGACACAATTTACGAGCAGTACTTC | CASNGGDTIYEQYF | TRBJ2-7 | TRBV28 | NA | once
TGTGCCAGCAGCGTAGACGGGGCTACGAACACCGGGGAGCTGTTTTTT | CASSVDGATNTGELFF | TRBJ2-2 | TRBV9 | NA | NA
TGTGCCAGCAGTTACTTAGTAGGGGGCGGGGAGCTGTTTTTT | CASSYLVGGGELFF | TRBJ2-2 | TRBV6-5 | NA | NA
TGTGCCAGCAGTAAGGACACGATGAATGAGCAGTTCTTC | CASSKDTMNEQFF | TRBJ2-1 | TRBV2 | NA | NA
TGCGCCAGCAGTCCCGGCAGGGGGTATGGCTACACCTTC | CASSPGRGYGYTF | TRBJ1-2 | TRBV5-1 | TRBD1 | NA
TGTGCCAGTAGTATAGGAGGGGATAGCAATCAGCCCCAGCATTTT | CASSIGGDSNQPQHF | TRBJ1-5 | TRBV19 | NA | NA
TGTGCCAGCAGTACGACAGGGGACACCGGGGAGCTGTTTTTT | CASSTTGDTGELFF | TRBJ2-2 | TRBV28 | TRBD1 | NA
TGTGCCAGCAGCCAGACAGGGCTTAGCACAGATACGCAGTATTTT | CASSQTGLSTDTQYF | TRBJ2-3 | TRBV5-5 | TRBD1 | NA
TGTGCCAGTAGTATAGGGATCGGACGGTATAGCAATCAGCCCCAGCATTTT | CASSIGIGRYSNQPQHF | TRBJ1-5 | TRBV19 | NA | NA
TGTGCCAGCAGTTTACAGGCCAATCAGCCCCAGCATTTT | CASSLQANQPQHF | TRBJ1-5 | TRBV28 | NA | NA
TGTGCCAGCAGCTTAGATCCCACAGGAGCAAATTCACCCCTCCACTTT | CASSLDPTGANSPLHF | TRBJ1-6 | TRBV11-3 | NA | NA
TGCGCCAGCAACCCGACTCAGGGGCAATTCTATGGCTACACCTTC | CASNPTQGQFYGYTF | TRBJ1-2 | TRBV4-1 | NA | NA
TGTGCCAGCAGCTTCCTTAGCGGGGGGGCCTTCCGGGAGCAGTACTTC | CASSFLSGGAFREQYF | TRBJ2-7 | TRBV7-2 | TRBD2 | once
TGTGCCAGCAGCAAAAGAAGGGTTCACTACACCTTC | CASSKRRVHYTF | TRBJ1-2 | TRBV21-1 | NA | NA
TGCGCCAGCAGCCGAGGCCGATCCAATAATTCACCCCTCCACTTT | CASSRGRSNNSPLHF | TRBJ1-6 | TRBV4-3 | NA | NA
TGTGCCAGCAGCTTGTTGATCTCCCGTCGGGGTATCACTCAGCCCCAGCATTTT | CASSLLISRRGITQPQHF | TRBJ1-5 | TRBV5-5 | NA | NA
TGTGCCAGCAGTCAGCGCAGGGGGGGGGAGCAGTTCTTC | CASSQRRGGEQFF | TRBJ2-1 | TRBV6-5 | NA | few
TGTGCCAGCAGCAATGACAGGGACTATGGCTACACCTTC | CASSNDRDYGYTF | TRBJ1-2 | TRBV5-4 | TRBD1 | once
TGTGCCAGCATTCGATTGTGGGACTTGGACTTCCAAGGCTACACCTTC | CASIRLWDLDFQGYTF | TRBJ1-2 | TRBV25-1 | NA | NA
TGCAGCGTTAGACAGGGGGTGCGGTATGGCTACACCTTC | CSVRQGVRYGYTF | TRBJ1-2 | TRBV29-1 | TRBD1 | once
TGCGCCAGCAGTCTCGATTTGGACTATGGCTACACCTTC | CASSLDLDYGYTF | TRBJ1-2 | TRBV5-1 | NA | NA
TGTGCCAGCAGACAGAGATCGAACACTGAAGCTTTCTTT | CASRQRSNTEAFF | TRBJ1-1 | TRBV6-6 | NA | NA
TGTGCCAGCAGCTTAGCGGAGGGGGAATACAATGAGCAGTTCTTC | CASSLAEGEYNEQFF | TRBJ2-1 | TRBV7-7 | NA | NA
TGCGCCAGCAGCTTGGATGGTACTAGTAATGAGCAGTTCTTC | CASSLDGTSNEQFF | TRBJ2-1 | TRBV5-1 | NA | NA
TGTGCCAGCAGTCCGGGGACAGTATTCACCGGGGAGCTGTTTTTT | CASSPGTVFTGELFF | TRBJ2-2 | TRBV7-2 | TRBD1 | NA
TGCGCCAGCAGCTCCGGGGTCCTCGACGAGCAGTACTTC | CASSSGVLDEQYF | TRBJ2-7 | TRBV5-1 | NA | NA
TGTGCCAGTAGTGCCAAAGGGGAACGTCGGCCCCAAGAGACCCAGTACTTC | CASSAKGERRPQETQYF | TRBJ2-5 | TRBV19 | NA | few
TGCGCCAGCAGCTTTACAAGGACAACCTACAATGAGCAGTTCTTC | CASSFTRTTYNEQFF | TRBJ2-1 | TRBV5-1 | NA | NA
TGCGCCAGCAGCTTGGTTTCCCCAGGGGGACAAGAGGCTTTCTTT | CASSLVSPGGQEAFF | TRBJ1-1 | TRBV5-1 | TRBD1 | NA
TGTGCCAGCAGCCCGGAGGGACAGCTAAACTATGGCTACACCTTC | CASSPEGQLNYGYTF | TRBJ1-2 | TRBV5-4 | TRBD1 | NA
TGTGCCAGCACCTTGTCGGGGAGCTCCTACGAGCAGTACTTC | CASTLSGSSYEQYF | TRBJ2-7 | TRBV5-6 | NA | NA
TGTGCCAGCAGCCCGACTAGCGGGGGGGCTTACAATGAGCAGTTCTTC | CASSPTSGGAYNEQFF | TRBJ2-1 | TRBV28 | TRBD2 | NA
TGTGCCAGCAGCTCACCAAACACCGGGGAGCTGTTTTTT | CASSSPNTGELFF | TRBJ2-2 | TRBV9 | NA | NA
TGTGCCAGCAGTTATTGGCAGGGAGTTTCCGGGGAGCTGTTTTTT | CASSYWQGVSGELFF | TRBJ2-2 | TRBV27 | NA | NA
TGCGCCAGCAGCCCGAAAGGGGCGGGACTAGTCAACCCAGATACGCAGTATTTT | CASSPKGAGLVNPDTQYF | TRBJ2-3 | TRBV4-1 | TRBD2 | NA
TGTGCCAGCAGTTTTTCTGGGACAACGAATCAGCCCCAGCATTTT | CASSFSGTTNQPQHF | TRBJ1-5 | TRBV27 | NA | NA
TGTGCCAGCAGTGACAGGGTCAGCACAGATACGCAGTATTTT | CASSDRVSTDTQYF | TRBJ2-3 | TRBV2 | NA | NA
TGTGCCTGGAGGGGCAGCGGGGGGCCCTCCGGGGAGCTGTTTTTT | CAWRGSGGPSGELFF | TRBJ2-2 | TRBV30 | TRBD2 | NA
TGTGCCAGCAGTTCCGGGAGACTAGCGGGGGGGTGGGGAGAGACCCAGTACTTC | CASSSGRLAGGWGETQYF | TRBJ2-5 | TRBV27 | TRBD2 | NA
TGTGCCAGCAGTCGTCAGGGGTCGGACTACGAGCAGTACTTC | CASSRQGSDYEQYF | TRBJ2-7 | TRBV7-2 | NA | NA
TGTGCCAGCCGGTCCTGGGATCAGCCCCAGCATTTT | CASRSWDQPQHF | TRBJ1-5 | TRBV6-5 | NA | NA